The clone carrying this T cell receptor (beta chain) was counted only a few times. No antigen is known for it. This specimen belongs to a study of cytomegalovirus exposure and HLA in healthy donors. Study summary: Earlier, 100 million or so unique TCR beta sequences were recovered from 170 million or so T cells by an analysis.

Broader study findings: Altogether, 160 or so TCR beta chains were recorded as cytomegalovirus-associated. As confirmed in vitro, three CMV-associated chains were specific for CMV antigens.

The PCR used 60 Vbeta and 13 Jbeta primers. Generated by immunoSEQ multiplex PCR, the TCRdb table keeps only in-frame clones and is missing some. Among 100,000 to 150,000 clones, around 77% were seen once, and the ten largest hold more than 10%. The V end lost 10 bases, the J end lost 0 bases, and 10 bases lay between the germline ends. The germline gives CDR1 ENHRY, CDR2 SYGVKD. This CDR3 is built from 12 residues. This chain uses TRBV10-3 with TRBJ2-7; D is perhaps TRBD1 (6 bases). The source of this sequence is a woman between 35 and 50 years old in good health and CMV-seropositive. The material sequenced was PBMCs. CDR3 loop: CATRQDSYEQYF. CDR3 coding DNA: TGTGCCACTCGACAGGACTCCTACGAGCAGTACTTC.